These 19 T cell receptor beta chains share one sample of origin, sequenced in a study of technical replicates of blood from four donors. Only in-frame clones appear in the TCRdb table, and some are missing; sequencing was by immunoSEQ multiplex PCR. The sample includes around 83,000 clones, around 94% of them seen just once. The specimen sequenced was T cells isolated from PBMCs. The source of these receptors is a human donor in good health.

The J gene is TRBJ2-2, the V gene TRBV9, with D unclear. CDR1 and CDR2 from the germline V gene are SGDLS and YYNGEE. This CDR3 contains 11 residues. With 5 bases removed from V and 4 bases from J, the gap between germline ends came to 3 bases. This CDR3 is CASRSTGELFF. CDR3 bases: TGTGCCAGCAGGAGCACCGGGGAGCTGTTTTTT.

The table lists this clone with a count of one. V gene TRBV5-1 combines with J gene TRBJ2-1, with unresolved D. CDR1 and CDR2 (germline): SGHRS, YFSETQ. The V end was cut by 3 bases, the J end by 10 bases, with 14 bases between. This CDR3 contains 13 residues. In DNA form, the CDR3 reads TGCGCCAGCAGCTCCCTATTCACAGAGGAGCAGTTCTTC. Its protein product is CASSSLFTEEQFF.

This clone has only one observation. This chain connects TRBV28 to TRBJ1-1; tentatively, D is TRBD1 (5 bases). The CDR3 spans 15 residues. The ends were cut back, 10 bases at V and 3 bases at J, with 21 bases in the middle. Germline CDR1 and CDR2: MDHEN and SYDVKM. The DNA of the CDR3 is TGTGCCACCGTCGCGAGGCAGGGACTATACACTGAAGCTTTCTTT. Protein sequence: CATVARQGLYTEAFF.

This chain connects TRBV7-9 to TRBJ2-1; 9 nucleotides line up with TRBD2. CDR1 SEHNR and CDR2 FQNEAQ come from the germline V gene (reference sequence). Losses at the gene ends were 2 bases for V and 6 bases for J; bases not matched to a gene: 5. The CDR3 sequence is 15 residues long. In nucleotides, the CDR3 is TGTGCCAGCAGCTTAAGCGCGGGAGGGAGCAATGAGCAGTTCTTC. Amino acids: CASSLSAGGSNEQFF.

The V gene is TRBV5-1, the J gene TRBJ2-7, with 7 positions matching TRBD2. CDR3 length equals 15 residues. After removal of 2 bases from V and 0 bases from J, the junction contained 5 bases not matched to a gene. Germline lookup yields CDR1 SGHRS and CDR2 YFSETQ. The CDR3 DNA sequence: TGCGCCAGCAGCTTTCAAGCGGGGAGCTCCTACGAGCAGTACTTC. It codes for CASSFQAGSSYEQYF.

The chain combines TRBV28 with TRBJ2-7, with 7 nucleotides matching TRBD1. The junction had 7 bases not matched to a gene; V was cut back by 4 bases and J by 4 bases. The CDR3 has 14 residues. The germline gives CDR1 MDHEN, CDR2 SYDVKM. The CDR3 bases are TGTGCCAGCAGTTCCGTAGGGGGCTCGTACGAGCAGTACTTC. Amino acids: CASSSVGGSYEQYF.

The chain employs TRBV28 and TRBJ1-1; D unclear. There are 13 residues in the CDR3. CDR1 is MDHEN and CDR2 is SYDVKM in the germline V gene. Between the trimmed V and J ends, which lost 1 base and 0 bases, there was a span of 3 bases. The CDR3 sequence is CASSLSVNTEAFF. CDR3 in DNA: TGTGCCAGCAGTTTATCGGTGAACACTGAAGCTTTCTTT.

For the CDR3, the DNA is TGTGCCAGCAGTGACAGGGTCCTAGGCGAGACCCAGTACTTC. Protein product: CASSDRVLGETQYF. The genes are TRBV6-5 and TRBJ2-5; 7 nucleotides line up with TRBD1. This CDR3 region has 14 residues. The germline gives CDR1 MNHEY, CDR2 SVGAGI. The junction had 8 bases not matched to a gene; V was cut back by 5 bases and J by 5 bases.

The chain joins TRBV7-8 to TRBJ2-1; D might be TRBD1 (6 bases). The CDR3 sequence is 15 residues long. Germline-derived CDR1 and CDR2 are SGHVS and FQNEAQ. V lost 11 bases and J lost 6, with 23 bases in between. The chain's CDR3 is CAVSKTGNSGNEQFF. The CDR3 DNA reads as TGTGCCGTCTCAAAGACAGGCAATAGTGGCAATGAGCAGTTCTTC.

The chain recombines TRBV27 with TRBJ2-3, with 12 bases matching TRBD2. Losses at the gene ends were 2 bases for V and 6 bases for J; bases not matched to a gene: 6. CDR1 and CDR2 (germline): MNHEY, SMNVEV (reference sequence). The CDR3 consists of 16 residues. The CDR3 DNA follows: TGTGCCAGCAGTTTACTAGGACTAGCGGGACGTGATACGCAGTATTTT. Translated, it gives CASSLLGLAGRDTQYF.

The chain employs TRBV27 and TRBJ2-3; TRBD2 agrees at 10 bases. The CDR3 runs 17 residues. Germline assignment: CDR1 MNHEY and CDR2 SMNVEV (reference sequence). Unmatched junction bases numbered 14, after V lost 5 bases and J lost 6 bases. This CDR3 is CASSLRPPSGRFDTQYF. In nucleotides, the CDR3 is TGTGCCAGCAGTCTTAGACCGCCTAGCGGGAGATTCGATACGCAGTATTTT.

The rearrangement joins TRBV19 to TRBJ1-1; 8 nucleotides line up with TRBD1. This CDR3 contains 13 residues. Germline lookup yields CDR1 LNHDA and CDR2 SQIVND (reference sequence). V shed 5 bases, J shed 9 bases, and the junction held 8 bases outside the gene matches. This CDR3 is CASSSGQGLKAFF. The DNA of the CDR3 is TGTGCCAGTAGTTCCGGACAGGGCCTTAAAGCTTTCTTT.

V usage is TRBV9 and J usage is TRBJ2-1; TRBD2 matches at 8 bases. Trimming cost V 0 bases and J 6 bases; bases outside gene matches: 5. Germline CDR1 reads SGDLS; CDR2 reads YYNGEE. The CDR3 extends over 15 amino acids. In DNA, the CDR3 is TGTGCCAGCAGCGTAGGCGCGGGAGGAACCAATGAGCAGTTCTTC. Amino acids: CASSVGAGGTNEQFF.

The genes are TRBV18 and TRBJ1-5, with TRBD1 as a possible D gene (5 bases). The germline CDR1 and CDR2 sequences are KGHSH and LQKENI. V was cut by 1 base and J by 0 bases, with 7 bases left in between. The CDR3 consists of 15 residues. The CDR3 region is CASSPRQISNQPQHF. As DNA, the CDR3 is TGTGCCAGCTCACCACGACAGATTAGCAATCAGCCCCAGCATTTT.

This sequence joins TRBV25-1 and TRBJ2-1, with TRBD2 identical over 7 bases. Germline CDR1 reads MGHDK; CDR2 reads SYGVNS. The V and J ends lost 3 bases and 9 bases, in that order; junction bases with no gene match: 8. The CDR3 extends over 14 amino acids. This CDR3 reads CASSDGTIPSEQFF. CDR3 in DNA: TGTGCCAGCAGTGATGGGACTATCCCCAGTGAGCAGTTCTTC. Supplemented by reference TRBV25-1 and TRBJ2-1, the full variable domain reads EADIYQTPRYLVIGTGKKITLECSQTMGHDKMYWYQQDPGMELHLIHYSYGVNSTEKGDLSSESTVSRIRTEHFPLTLESARPSHTSQYLCASSDGTIPSEQFFGPGTRLTVL.

This clone has just one count. The chain recombines TRBV5-1 with TRBJ2-1, with 9 bases matching TRBD2. This CDR3 comprises 16 residues. Germline CDR1 reads SGHRS; CDR2 reads YFSETQ. The junction had 8 bases not matched to a gene; V was cut back by 7 bases and J by 0 bases. CDR3 nucleotides: TGCGCCAGCTCCTTAGCGGGAGCCGTCTCCTACAATGAGCAGTTCTTC. It encodes CASSLAGAVSYNEQFF.

The chain recombines TRBV28 with TRBJ2-5; 7 positions agree with TRBD2. The CDR3 length is 16 residues. Germline CDR1 MDHEN, CDR2 SYDVKM. J gave up 5 bases and V 4 bases, and 13 bases lay outside the gene matches. The CDR3 loop reads CASSSFGLEEAETQYF. The CDR3 nucleotides are TGTGCCAGCAGTTCCTTCGGACTAGAAGAGGCGGAGACCCAGTACTTC.

V and J are TRBV13 and TRBJ2-5; TRBD2 agrees at 11 bases. V dropped 3 bases and J dropped 5; count of bases not matched to a gene: 5. Germline V gene lookup returns CDR1 PRHDT and CDR2 FYEKMQ (reference sequence). The CDR3 extends over 15 amino acids. DNA of the CDR3: TGTGCCAGCAGCTTTAGCGGGAGGGCCTTGGAGACCCAGTACTTC. Translating gives CASSFSGRALETQYF.

The chain joins TRBV5-4 to TRBJ2-7; possibly TRBD1 for D (6 bases). Trimming removed 2 bases from V and 5 bases from J, with 11 bases in between. Germline V CDR1 and CDR2: SGHNT, YYREEE (reference sequence). The CDR3 is made up of 13 amino acids. In nucleotides, the CDR3 is TGTGCCAGCAGCTTCCAGGGGATGAACGAGCAGTACTTC. Its translation is CASSFQGMNEQYF.